The 23 T cell receptor beta chains below all came from one sample that was sequenced in a study of tumor T cells in aggressive B-cell lymphoma. Clones were read by immunoSEQ multiplex PCR, and TCRdb kept only the in-frame ones, dropping some. The table has around 3,000 clones, approximately 86% seen once. The sequencing input was tumor tissue. The receptor source for this set is an adult with diffuse large B cell lymphoma.

This clone has only a few counts. This CDR3 reads CASSLSRDSFIYEQYF. The CDR3, as DNA: TGTGCCAGCAGTTTATCCCGGGACAGTTTCATTTACGAGCAGTACTTC. The V call is TRBV27, the J call TRBJ2-7; 7 bases are a match to TRBD1. The CDR3 runs 16 residues. CDR1 MNHEY and CDR2 SMNVEV come from the germline V gene (reference sequence). With 0 bases clipped from V and 4 bases from J, the junction kept 9 bases outside the gene matches.

The chain links TRBV29-1 to TRBJ2-3; D is unclear. There are 12 residues in the CDR3. Germline V gene sequence: CDR1 SQVTM, CDR2 ANQGSEA. The V and J ends lost 8 bases and 2 bases respectively, with 11 bases between them. The chain's CDR3 is CSFSSHTDTQYF. CDR3 sequence (DNA): TGCAGCTTTAGTAGCCACACAGATACGCAGTATTTT.

The chain is built from TRBV6-6 and TRBJ2-7; TRBD1 matches 9 bases. J lost 7 bases, V lost 0 bases, and 4 bases had no gene match. The CDR3 loop spans 14 amino acids. From germline, CDR1 is MNHNY and CDR2 SVGAGI (reference sequence). The CDR3 DNA sequence: TGTGCCAGCAGTTACTCAGCAGGGACAGGGGAGCAGTACTTC. Residues: CASSYSAGTGEQYF.

V and J are TRBV7-3 and TRBJ1-3; 7 bases align to TRBD1. The CDR3 runs 15 residues. CDR1 is SGHTA and CDR2 is FQGTGA in the germline V gene. Trimming cost V 6 bases and J 0 bases; bases outside gene matches: 5. The CDR3 DNA sequence: TGTGCCAGCAGTCCTCGGACAGGCTCTGGAAACACCATATATTTT. Its protein is CASSPRTGSGNTIYF.

The V gene is TRBV5-1, the J gene TRBJ2-2; weak D call: TRBD1 (6 bases). V dropped 2 bases and J dropped 2 bases, with 16 bases sitting between them. The CDR3 loop spans 17 amino acids. Germline lookup yields CDR1 SGHRS and CDR2 YFSETQ. The DNA for the CDR3 is TGCGCCAGCAGCTTTAGGGCCAGGACAGTTAACACCGGGGAGCTGTTTTTT. Amino acids: CASSFRARTVNTGELFF.

This CDR3 reads CASSGTGGYGYTF. CDR3 bases: TGTGCCAGCAGTGGGACAGGGGGCTATGGCTACACCTTC. V and J are TRBV28 and TRBJ1-2, with TRBD1 matching 11 bases. The CDR3 is made up of 13 amino acids. V trimming: 5 bases; J trimming: 4 bases; junction bases outside the gene matches: 0. Germline CDR1 reads MDHEN; CDR2 reads SYDVKM.

This chain uses TRBV11-2 with TRBJ1-2; 8 bases align to TRBD1. V shed 4 bases and J 2 bases; nucleotides not matched to a gene: 3. CDR1 and CDR2 (germline): SGHAT, FQNNGV. The CDR3 sequence is 14 residues long. CDR3 sequence: CASSSGQGNYGYTF. CDR3 in DNA: TGTGCCAGCAGCTCCGGACAGGGCAACTATGGCTACACCTTC.

The V call is TRBV7-2, the J call TRBJ1-2, with a weak D call TRBD1 (5 bases). Germline V gives CDR1 SGHTA, CDR2 FQGNSA. V was cut by 2 bases and J by 7 bases, with 14 bases left in between. There are 14 residues in the CDR3. CDR3 amino acids: CASSLQAGGVGYTF. As DNA, the CDR3 is TGTGCCAGCAGCTTACAGGCCGGGGGGGTTGGCTACACCTTC.

This clone was seen only a few times. V is TRBV7-9 and J is TRBJ2-5; TRBD1 is a possible D gene (6 bases). CDR3 length: 14 residues. CDR1 is SEHNR and CDR2 is FQNEAQ in the germline V gene (reference sequence). V lost 5 bases and J 7 bases, leaving 17 bases between the germline ends. The CDR3 here is CASSERGSWWTQYF. Written as DNA, the CDR3 is TGTGCCAGCAGCGAGAGGGGGTCCTGGTGGACCCAGTACTTC.

The chain carries TRBV19 and TRBJ1-5; no definite D call. V lost 3 bases, J lost 5 bases, and 5 bases lay in between. Per the germline V gene, CDR1 is LNHDA and CDR2 is SQIVND (reference sequence). The CDR3 loop spans 12 amino acids. The CDR3 nucleotides read TGTGCCAGTAGTATGATAGATCAGCCCCAGCATTTT. As protein: CASSMIDQPQHF.

This chain links TRBV9 with TRBJ2-5, with D possibly TRBD1 on 6 matching bases. This CDR3 comprises 14 residues. Trimming took 4 bases from V and 3 from J, leaving 13 bases between them. CDR1 is SGDLS, CDR2 YYNGEE, per germline. Here the CDR3 reads CASSPPSGEETQYF. CDR3 sequence (DNA): TGTGCCAGCAGCCCCCCGTCAGGGGAAGAGACCCAGTACTTC.

This chain joins TRBV29-1 and TRBJ2-6; D is possibly TRBD1 (6 bases). The CDR3 has 15 amino acids. Germline CDR1 reads SQVTM; CDR2 reads ANQGSEA. Trimming cost V 4 bases and J 2 bases, with 12 bases left between them. The CDR3 reads CSVGGTGTGANVLTF. CDR3 bases: TGCAGCGTTGGGGGAACAGGGACTGGGGCCAACGTCCTGACTTTC. The full variable domain, with the rest looked up from reference TRBV29-1 and TRBJ2-6, is SAVISQKPSRDICQRGTSLTIQCQVDSQVTMMFWYRQQPGQSLTLIATANQGSEATYESGFVIDKFPISRPNLTFSTLTVSNMSPEDSSIYLCSVGGTGTGANVLTFGAGSRLTVL.

This clone is large by share. The chain combines TRBV15 with TRBJ1-3; TRBD1 is a possible D gene (5 bases). The CDR3 is 14 residues long. Germline V lookup: CDR1 LNHNV, CDR2 YYDKDF (reference sequence). Trimming left V 4 bases short and J 3 bases short, with 10 bases between. CDR3 amino acids: CATSIPGRGNTIYF. CDR3 DNA: TGTGCCACCAGCATCCCAGGGCGTGGAAACACCATATATTTT.

The chain recombines TRBV30 with TRBJ1-1; perhaps TRBD1 as D (5 bases). Germline lookup yields CDR1 GTSNPN and CDR2 SVGIG (reference sequence). The V end was cut by 0 bases, the J end by 0 bases, with 17 bases between. The CDR3 has 17 residues. CDR3 in amino acids: CAWSVIGRGLMNTEAFF. For the CDR3, the DNA is TGTGCCTGGAGTGTAATTGGGAGGGGCCTTATGAACACTGAAGCTTTCTTT.

The chain employs TRBV28 and TRBJ2-1; TRBD2 aligns across 11 bases. The CDR3 covers 15 residues. The junction had 2 bases not matched to a gene; V was cut back by 5 bases and J by 2 bases. CDR1 MDHEN and CDR2 SYDVKM come from the germline V gene. CDR3: CASSTSGGPYNEQFF. The CDR3 coding sequence is TGTGCCAGCAGTACTAGCGGGGGACCCTACAATGAGCAGTTCTTC.

The J gene is TRBJ1-6, the V gene TRBV5-5; a possible D gene is TRBD1 (6 bases). This CDR3 comprises 13 residues. Trimming took off 2 bases at V and 11 bases at J, with 11 bases between the two ends. In germline, CDR1 is SGHKS, CDR2 YYEKEE (reference sequence). The CDR3, as DNA: TGTGCCAGCAGCTTCCTACAGGGTGCACCCCTCCACTTT. Its translation: CASSFLQGAPLHF.

The V and J genes are TRBV18 and TRBJ1-1; no clear D. The germline CDR1 and CDR2 sequences are KGHSH and LQKENI. Between the trimmed V and J ends, which lost 6 bases and 1 base, there was a span of 9 bases. CDR3 length equals 13 residues. CDR3: CASSAGGNTEAFF. CDR3 DNA: TGTGCCAGCTCGGCCGGCGGGAACACTGAAGCTTTCTTT.

The rearrangement joins TRBV5-4 to TRBJ2-3; D may be TRBD2 (5 bases). V gave up 5 bases and J gave up 8 bases, with 12 bases separating them. This CDR3 comprises 12 residues. Germline V lookup: CDR1 SGHNT, CDR2 YYREEE (reference sequence). CDR3 DNA sequence: TGTGCCAGCAGTTGGATGGCGGGTACGCAGTATTTT. Residues: CASSWMAGTQYF.

DNA for the CDR3: TGTGCCATCAGTGGTGCGGCGGGGGGGGTTTTAGATACGCAGTATTTT. It is translated as CAISGAAGGVLDTQYF. The V gene is TRBV10-3, the J gene TRBJ2-3; 9 bases align to TRBD2. CDR1 and CDR2 (germline): ENHRY, SYGVKD. J gave up 5 bases and V 4 bases, and 10 bases lay outside the gene matches. CDR3 length equals 16 residues.

V is TRBV29-1 and J is TRBJ1-2, with TRBD1 as a possible D gene (5 bases). Trimming cost V 3 bases and J 6 bases, with 20 bases left between them. Germline CDR1 and CDR2: SQVTM and ANQGSEA. The CDR3 is 15 amino acids. DNA for the CDR3: TGCAGCGTTGAGGGAGGGGCCAGGAGGATCGATGGCTACACCTTC. Translating gives CSVEGGARRIDGYTF.

The J gene is TRBJ1-6, the V gene TRBV5-1; D unresolved. The CDR3 length is 13 residues. With 0 bases removed from V and 12 bases from J, the gap between germline ends came to 10 bases. CDR1 is SGHRS and CDR2 is YFSETQ in the germline V gene. The DNA for the CDR3 is TGCGCCAGCAGCTTGGCAGGAATCGAACCCCTCCACTTT. Encoded protein: CASSLAGIEPLHF.

J is TRBJ2-1 and V is TRBV7-2; no firm D call. V was pared by 5 bases and J by 6 bases, with 11 bases between. The CDR3 runs to 13 residues. CDR1 is SGHTA, CDR2 FQGNSA, per germline. This CDR3 reads CASSNLYSNEQFF. CDR3 in DNA: TGTGCCAGCAGCAACCTTTACTCCAATGAGCAGTTCTTC.

The chain is built from TRBV29-1 and TRBJ2-7; D unresolved. V shed 4 bases and J shed 3 bases, with 7 bases lying between them. The CDR3 spans 11 residues. Per the germline V gene, CDR1 is SQVTM and CDR2 is ANQGSEA. CDR3 nucleotide sequence: TGCAGCGTTGTACACAGCTACGAGCAGTACTTC. This gives the protein CSVVHSYEQYF.